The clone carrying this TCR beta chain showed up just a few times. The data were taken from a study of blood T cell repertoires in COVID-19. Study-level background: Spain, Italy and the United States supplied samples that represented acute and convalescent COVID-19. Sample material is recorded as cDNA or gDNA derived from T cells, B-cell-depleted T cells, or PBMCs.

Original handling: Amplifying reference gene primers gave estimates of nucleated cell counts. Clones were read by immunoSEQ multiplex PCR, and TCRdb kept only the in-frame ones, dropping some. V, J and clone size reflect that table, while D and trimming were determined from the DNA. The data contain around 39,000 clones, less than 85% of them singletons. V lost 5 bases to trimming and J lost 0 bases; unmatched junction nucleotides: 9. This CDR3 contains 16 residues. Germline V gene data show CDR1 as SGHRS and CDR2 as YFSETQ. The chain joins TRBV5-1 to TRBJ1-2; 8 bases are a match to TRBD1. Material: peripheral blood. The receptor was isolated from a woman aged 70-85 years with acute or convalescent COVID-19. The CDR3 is CASRTAGGLTNYGYTF. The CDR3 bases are TGCGCCAGCAGAACGGCAGGGGGCCTGACTAACTATGGCTACACCTTC.